This entry features one TCR beta chain sequence. The antigen is unknown. TCRdb keeps only in-frame clones here, not all; method: immunoSEQ multiplex PCR. Here the sample spans roughly 70,000 clones, 88% being singletons. With 2 bases removed from V and 6 bases from J, the gap between germline ends came to 15 bases. The CDR3 has 15 amino acids. Germline CDR1 SNHLY, CDR2 FYNNEI. The sample belongs to a study of OX40 agonist ivuxolimab in advanced cancers. Across the study: At doses from 0.01 to 10 mg/kg, patients were given intravenous ivuxolimab every 2 weeks. Enrollees could have had prior anti-PD-1, anti-PD-L1 or anti-CTLA-4 therapy, which under 50% had received.

Study results and limitations: There were, on average, more expanded clones in CD8+ T cells than in CD4+. The specificity for antigen of the expanded peripheral T cells was not determined.

The source of this sequence is an adult with an advanced solid tumor such as melanoma, head and neck, liver or kidney cancer. Sequencing used CD4+ or CD8+ T cells sorted from blood, obtained in a trial of the OX40 agonist ivuxolimab. The chain couples TRBV2 to TRBJ2-3; weak D call: TRBD2 (6 bases). DNA of the CDR3: TGTGCCAGCAGTGAATTTCTGGGGGGTTTGGATACGCAGTATTTT. Protein: CASSEFLGGLDTQYF.